This entry is about one T cell receptor beta chain. The length of the CDR3 is 15 residues. Germline CDR1 DFQATT, CDR2 SNEGSKA (reference sequence). V lost 3 bases and J 4 bases, leaving 16 bases between the germline ends. Sequencing used immunoSEQ multiplex PCR; TCRdb keeps in-frame clones, though not all of them. The profile shows more than 200,000 clones, 80% of them singletons. Study members were between roughly 18 and 100 years old and lived in roughly 24 US regions. The data stem from a study of blood T cell repertoires in COVID-19. The sequenced sample was PBMCs or T cells enriched from blood (not recorded which). The clonotype originates from a man aged 30-40 years with acute COVID-19. The chain links TRBV20-1 to TRBJ2-1; D remains unclear. CDR3: CSASGSLSIYNEQFF. The CDR3 coding sequence is TGCAGTGCTAGTGGATCACTCTCGATTTACAATGAGCAGTTCTTC.